Sequencing of this T cell receptor (beta chain) was carried out in a study of breast tumors, draining lymph nodes, adjacent tissues. Notes on the study in general: Data fit most tumor T cells coming from lymph node, expanding in tumor. Tumor T cell lymph node origin was a supported hypothesis, not proven. Tumors had less TCR diversity than lymph nodes, more than nontumor tissue.

Samples came from axillary lymph nodes draining the breast cancer. About this clonotype itself: Its antigen is as yet unknown.

V shed 5 bases, J shed 2 bases, and the junction held 19 bases outside the gene matches. Germline V gene lookup returns CDR1 SEHNR and CDR2 FQNEAQ (reference sequence). CDR3 length: 21 amino acids. TCRdb independently ran MiXCR on the multiplex PCR reads; one entry per CDR3 protein. The table shows about 110,000 distinct CDR3 sequences, with less than 40% occurring only once. This chain uses TRBV7-9 with TRBJ2-6; 9 bases match TRBD1. The clonotype was recovered from a female donor with breast cancer. Some clones in this sample may be carry-over from other donors' samples. The sample was axillary lymph node tissue. CDR3: CASSPIRLRDRDLPGANVLTF. The CDR3 DNA reads as TGTGCCAGCAGCCCGATTAGGCTCCGGGACAGGGACCTCCCTGGGGCCAACGTCCTGACTTTC. The full variable domain, its missing parts supplied by reference TRBV7-9 and TRBJ2-6, is DTGVSQNPRHKITKRGQNVTFRCDPISEHNRLYWYRQTLGQGPEFLTYFQNEAQLEKSRLLSDRFSAERPKGSFSTLEIQRTEQGDSAMYLCASSPIRLRDRDLPGANVLTFGAGSRLTVL.